This TCR beta chain derives from a study of cytomegalovirus exposure and HLA in healthy donors. Study findings and constraints: Later analysis placed DRB1 highest and HLA-C lowest in TCR association rates, which differed by HLA locus. Accurate predictions that matched the HLA-A and HLA-B alleles of most subjects were reportedly made from TCR beta sequences.

The CDR3 has 14 residues. The germline V gene encodes CDR1 LGHNA and CDR2 YSLEER. With 4 bases removed from V and 4 bases from J, the gap between germline ends came to 13 bases. Concerning this clone: Antigen specificity is unknown.

The PCR made use of 60 Vbeta and 13 Jbeta primers. Original methodology: Later, an analysis found 65 million to 85 million unique TCR beta chains, and roughly 9.9 million of these were shared. Clones were sequenced by immunoSEQ multiplex PCR, and TCRdb holds only the in-frame ones, with some missing. From that table come the V and J calls and clone size; the DNA was used to work out D and trimming. The profile covers about 160,000 clones, with 60% to 80% appearing a single time and about 4% taken by the ten largest. The chain carries TRBV4-3 and TRBJ2-5, with D possibly matching TRBD2 (6 bases). The material sequenced was PBMCs. The source is a man aged 25-45 years in good health and CMV-seropositive. CDR3 amino acids: CASSRGTAAETQYF. CDR3 nucleotides: TGCGCCAGCAGCCGCGGGACTGCTGCAGAGACCCAGTACTTC.